This T cell receptor beta chain was found in a study of blood T cell repertoires in COVID-19. Overall study: From the United States, Italy and Spain came samples of acute and convalescent COVID-19.

The CDR3 contains 14 residues. Germline V gene lookup returns CDR1 MNHEY and CDR2 SVGAGI. Losses at the gene ends were 11 bases for V and 0 bases for J; bases not matched to a gene: 6. Clones were sequenced by immunoSEQ multiplex PCR, and TCRdb holds only the in-frame ones, with some missing. The profile shows a few hundred thousand clones, approximately 91% of them singletons. Allocation to cohorts depended on clinical history reported by the participants. The sequenced material came from PBMCs or T cells enriched from blood (not recorded which). The J gene is TRBJ2-5, the V gene TRBV6-5, with 10 bases that match TRBD2. The receptor was isolated from a woman aged 55 to 70 who had recovered from COVID-19. The CDR3 here is CAGERGGYQETQYF. In DNA form, the CDR3 reads TGTGCCGGGGAGCGGGGGGGCTACCAAGAGACCCAGTACTTC.